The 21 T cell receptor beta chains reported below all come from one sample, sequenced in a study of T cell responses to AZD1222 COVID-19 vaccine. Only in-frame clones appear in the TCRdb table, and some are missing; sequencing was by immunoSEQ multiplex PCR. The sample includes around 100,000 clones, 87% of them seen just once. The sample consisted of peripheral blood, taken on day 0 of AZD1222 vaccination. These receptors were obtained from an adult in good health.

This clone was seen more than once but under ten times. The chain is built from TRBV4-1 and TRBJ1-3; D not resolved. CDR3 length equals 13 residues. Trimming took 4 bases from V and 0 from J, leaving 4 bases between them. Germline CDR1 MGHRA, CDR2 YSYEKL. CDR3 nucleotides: TGCGCCAGCAGCCTGGTCTCTGGAAACACCATATATTTT. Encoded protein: CASSLVSGNTIYF.

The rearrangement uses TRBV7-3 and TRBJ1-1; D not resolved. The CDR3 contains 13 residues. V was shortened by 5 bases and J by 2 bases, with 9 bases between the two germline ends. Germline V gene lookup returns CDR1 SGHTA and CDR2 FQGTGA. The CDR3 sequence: CASSILSNTEAFF. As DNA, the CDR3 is TGTGCCAGCAGCATACTATCAAACACTGAAGCTTTCTTT.

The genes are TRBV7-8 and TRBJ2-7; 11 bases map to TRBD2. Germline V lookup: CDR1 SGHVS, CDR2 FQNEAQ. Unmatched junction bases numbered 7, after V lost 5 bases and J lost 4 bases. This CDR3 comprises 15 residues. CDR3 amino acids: CASSTYSGGEYEQYF. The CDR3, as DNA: TGTGCCAGCAGCACTTATAGCGGGGGGGAGTACGAGCAGTACTTC.

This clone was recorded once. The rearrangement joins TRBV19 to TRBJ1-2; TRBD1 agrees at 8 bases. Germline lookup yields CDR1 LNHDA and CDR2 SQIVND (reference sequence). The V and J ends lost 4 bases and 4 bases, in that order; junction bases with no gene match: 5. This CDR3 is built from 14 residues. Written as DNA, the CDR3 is TGTGCCAGTAGTACTCAACAGGGGGTCTATGGCTACACCTTC. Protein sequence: CASSTQQGVYGYTF.

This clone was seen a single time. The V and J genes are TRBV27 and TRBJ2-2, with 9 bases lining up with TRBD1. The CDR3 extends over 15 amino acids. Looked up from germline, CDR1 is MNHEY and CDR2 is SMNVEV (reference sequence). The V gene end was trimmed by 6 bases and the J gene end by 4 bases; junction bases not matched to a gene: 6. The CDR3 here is CASRSGTGSTGELFF. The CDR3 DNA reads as TGTGCCAGCAGATCCGGGACAGGGAGCACCGGGGAGCTGTTTTTT.

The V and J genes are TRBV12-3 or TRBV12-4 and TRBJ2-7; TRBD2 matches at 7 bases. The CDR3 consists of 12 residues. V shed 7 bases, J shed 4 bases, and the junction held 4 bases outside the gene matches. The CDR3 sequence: CASTPGGYEQYF. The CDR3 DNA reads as TGTGCCAGCACCCCGGGGGGTTACGAGCAGTACTTC.

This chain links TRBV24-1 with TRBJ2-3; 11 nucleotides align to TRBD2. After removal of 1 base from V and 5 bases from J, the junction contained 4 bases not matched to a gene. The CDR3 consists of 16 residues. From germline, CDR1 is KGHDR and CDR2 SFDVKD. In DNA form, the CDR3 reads TGTGCCACCAGTGATTTTAGCGGGGGGGCGGGAGATACGCAGTATTTT. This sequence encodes CATSDFSGGAGDTQYF.

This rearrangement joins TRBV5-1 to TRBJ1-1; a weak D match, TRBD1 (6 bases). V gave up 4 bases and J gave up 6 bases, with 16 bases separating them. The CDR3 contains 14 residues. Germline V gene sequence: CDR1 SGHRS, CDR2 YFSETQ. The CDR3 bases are TGCGCCAGCAGCCCATTACAGGGCCACGCTGAAGCTTTCTTT. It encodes CASSPLQGHAEAFF.

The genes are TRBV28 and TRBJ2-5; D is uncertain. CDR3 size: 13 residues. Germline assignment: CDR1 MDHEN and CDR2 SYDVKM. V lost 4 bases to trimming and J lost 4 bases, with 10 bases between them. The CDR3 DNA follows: TGTGCCAGCAGTTGGGGTTCCGGAGAGACCCAGTACTTC. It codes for CASSWGSGETQYF.

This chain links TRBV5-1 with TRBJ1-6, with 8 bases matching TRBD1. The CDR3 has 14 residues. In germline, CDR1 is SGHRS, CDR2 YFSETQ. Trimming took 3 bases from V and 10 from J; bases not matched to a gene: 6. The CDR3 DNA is TGCGCCAGCAGCTCGGACAGGGCGAGCTCACCCCTCCACTTT. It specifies CASSSDRASSPLHF.

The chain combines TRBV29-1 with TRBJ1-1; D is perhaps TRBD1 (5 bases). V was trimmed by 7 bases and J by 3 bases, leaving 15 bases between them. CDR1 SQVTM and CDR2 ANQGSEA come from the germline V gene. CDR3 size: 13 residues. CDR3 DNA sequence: TGCAGCGCGCAGGCAGGGAAGGACACTGAAGCTTTCTTT. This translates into CSAQAGKDTEAFF.

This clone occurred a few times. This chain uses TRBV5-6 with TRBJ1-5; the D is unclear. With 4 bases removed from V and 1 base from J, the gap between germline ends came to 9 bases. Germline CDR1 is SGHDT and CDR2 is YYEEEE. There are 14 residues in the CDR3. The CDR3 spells CASSTTDSNQPQHF. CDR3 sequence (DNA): TGTGCCAGCAGCACGACGGACAGCAATCAGCCCCAGCATTTT. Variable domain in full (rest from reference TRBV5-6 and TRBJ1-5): DAGVTQSPTHLIKTRGQQVTLRCSPKSGHDTVSWYQQALGQGPQFIFQYYEEEERQRGNFPDRFSGHQFPNYSSELNVNALLLGDSALYLCASSTTDSNQPQHFGDGTRLSIL.

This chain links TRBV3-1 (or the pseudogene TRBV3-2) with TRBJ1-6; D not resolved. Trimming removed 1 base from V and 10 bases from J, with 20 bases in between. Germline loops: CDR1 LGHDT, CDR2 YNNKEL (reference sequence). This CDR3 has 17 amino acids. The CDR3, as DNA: TGTGCCAGCAGCCAAGGGGGTTATCACAGATTGGTCTCACCCCTCCACTTT. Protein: CASSQGGYHRLVSPLHF.

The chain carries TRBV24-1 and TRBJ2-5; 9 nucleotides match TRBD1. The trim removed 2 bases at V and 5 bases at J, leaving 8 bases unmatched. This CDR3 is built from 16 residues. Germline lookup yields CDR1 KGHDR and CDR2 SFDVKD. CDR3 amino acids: CATSDSTGGKTETQYF. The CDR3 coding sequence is TGTGCCACCAGTGATTCAACAGGGGGCAAAACGGAGACCCAGTACTTC.

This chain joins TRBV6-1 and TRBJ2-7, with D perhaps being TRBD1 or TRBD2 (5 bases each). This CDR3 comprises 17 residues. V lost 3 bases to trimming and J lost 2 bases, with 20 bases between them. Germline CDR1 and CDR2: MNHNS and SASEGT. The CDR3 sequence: CASSEGDTGLATYEQYF. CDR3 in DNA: TGTGCCAGCAGTGAGGGCGACACAGGACTTGCAACCTACGAGCAGTACTTC.

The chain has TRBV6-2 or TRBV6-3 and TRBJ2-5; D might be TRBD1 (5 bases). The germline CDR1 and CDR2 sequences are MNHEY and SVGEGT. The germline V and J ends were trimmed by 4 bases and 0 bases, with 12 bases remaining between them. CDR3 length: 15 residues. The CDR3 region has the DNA TGTGCCAGCAGTTTGAGACAGCCCTACCAAGAGACCCAGTACTTC. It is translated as CASSLRQPYQETQYF.

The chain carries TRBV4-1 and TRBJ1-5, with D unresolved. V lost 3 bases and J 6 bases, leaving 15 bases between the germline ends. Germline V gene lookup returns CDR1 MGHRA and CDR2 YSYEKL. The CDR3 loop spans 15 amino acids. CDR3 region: CASSQVDRGFQPQHF. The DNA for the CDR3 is TGCGCCAGCAGCCAGGTGGACCGAGGTTTTCAGCCCCAGCATTTT.

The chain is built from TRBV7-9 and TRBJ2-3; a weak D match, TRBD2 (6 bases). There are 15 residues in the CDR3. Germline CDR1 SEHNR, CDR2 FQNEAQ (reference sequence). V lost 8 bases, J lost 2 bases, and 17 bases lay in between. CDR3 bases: TGTGCCAGCGCGTTTCTGGCGGGACCCACAGATACGCAGTATTTT. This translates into CASAFLAGPTDTQYF. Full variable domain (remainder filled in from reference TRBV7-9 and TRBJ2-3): DTGVSQNPRHKITKRGQNVTFRCDPISEHNRLYWYRQTLGQGPEFLTYFQNEAQLEKSRLLSDRFSAERPKGSFSTLEIQRTEQGDSAMYLCASAFLAGPTDTQYFGPGTRLTVL.

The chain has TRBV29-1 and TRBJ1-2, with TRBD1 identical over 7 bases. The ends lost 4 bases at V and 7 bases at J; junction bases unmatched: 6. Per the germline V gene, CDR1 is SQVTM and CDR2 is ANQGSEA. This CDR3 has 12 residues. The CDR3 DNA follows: TGCAGCGTTGCTACAGGGGATGGTGGCTACACCTTC. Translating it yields CSVATGDGGYTF.

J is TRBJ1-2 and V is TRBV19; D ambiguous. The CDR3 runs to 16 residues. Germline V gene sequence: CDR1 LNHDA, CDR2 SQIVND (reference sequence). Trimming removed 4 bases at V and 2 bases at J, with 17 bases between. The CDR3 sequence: CASSRHREPVNYGYTF. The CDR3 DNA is TGTGCCAGTAGTAGACATAGGGAGCCTGTGAACTATGGCTACACCTTC.

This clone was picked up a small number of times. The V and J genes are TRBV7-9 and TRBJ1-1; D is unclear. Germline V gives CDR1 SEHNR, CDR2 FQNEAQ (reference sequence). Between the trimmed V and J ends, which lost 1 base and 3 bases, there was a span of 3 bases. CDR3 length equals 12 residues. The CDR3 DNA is TGTGCCAGCAGCTTAGGGTACACTGAAGCTTTCTTT. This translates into CASSLGYTEAFF.